Shown below are 27 T cell receptor beta chains from a single sample sequenced in a study of siplizumab effects on memory and regulatory T cells. Sequencing was performed with immunoSEQ multiplex PCR; in TCRdb, only in-frame clones are kept and a portion is missing. The sample lists nearly 85,000 clones; approximately 95% were seen once. The sequenced sample consisted of CD8+ T cells sorted from blood. Every receptor here comes from a human donor in good health.

V and J are TRBV21-1 and TRBJ2-7; the table's D call, TRBD2, has no DNA check behind it. TRBV21-1 is recorded as a pseudogene. The CDR3 covers 17 residues. The CDR3 DNA is TGTGCCAGCAGCAAAACCTCGGGACTAAAACACTCCTACGAGCAGTACTTC. Encoded protein: CASSKTSGLKHSYEQYF.

The rearrangement links TRBV6-6 to TRBJ2-1; D may be TRBD1 (8 bases). V lost 6 bases and J 8 bases, leaving 17 bases between the germline ends. There are 14 residues in the CDR3. The germline V gene encodes CDR1 MNHNY and CDR2 SVGAGI (reference sequence). The CDR3 nucleotides are TGTGCCAGCAGCAACAGGGGGGGTAGCGATGAGCAGTTCTTC. As protein: CASSNRGGSDEQFF.

The V gene is TRBV29-1, the J gene TRBJ2-3; 9 nucleotides match TRBD2. Germline V gene data show CDR1 as SQVTM and CDR2 as ANQGSEA. The CDR3 has 13 residues. V lost 4 bases, J lost 4 bases, and 3 bases stayed unmatched. In DNA, the CDR3 is TGCAGCGTTGTAGCGGGAGTAGCAGATACGCAGTATTTT. Translation: CSVVAGVADTQYF.

The genes are TRBV18 and TRBJ2-7; the match to TRBD1 covers 11 bases. Germline V lookup: CDR1 KGHSH, CDR2 LQKENI. The CDR3 has 14 amino acids. With 2 bases clipped from V and 5 bases from J, the junction kept 2 bases outside the gene matches. In nucleotides, the CDR3 is TGTGCCAGCTCACCAGGGACAGGGGGAAACGAGCAGTACTTC. Protein sequence: CASSPGTGGNEQYF.

The chain joins TRBV25-1 to TRBJ1-6; tentative D call: TRBD1 (6 bases). V was clipped by 3 bases and J by 4 bases, with 16 bases between them. This CDR3 region has 17 residues. Per germline, CDR1 MGHDK and CDR2 SYGVNS. Here the CDR3 DNA reads TGTGCCAGCAGTGATCCCCGACGGGGGCCTTATAATTCACCCCTCCACTTT. Its protein product is CASSDPRRGPYNSPLHF.

V gene TRBV27 combines with J gene TRBJ2-5, with TRBD2 identical over 7 bases. The V gene end was trimmed by 3 bases and the J gene end by 4 bases; junction bases not matched to a gene: 5. The germline V gene has CDR1 MNHEY and CDR2 SMNVEV (reference sequence). The CDR3 is made up of 14 amino acids. The DNA of the CDR3 is TGTGCCAGCAGTTTTATAGGGAGGGGAGAGACCCAGTACTTC. This sequence encodes CASSFIGRGETQYF.

The chain uses TRBV5-6 and TRBJ1-5, with TRBD1 matching 9 bases. This CDR3 comprises 15 residues. J lost 4 bases, V lost 5 bases, and 7 bases had no gene match. Germline V gives CDR1 SGHDT, CDR2 YYEEEE. This CDR3 is CASSLTGGDNQPQHF. The CDR3 DNA is TGTGCCAGCAGTCTCACAGGGGGCGATAATCAGCCCCAGCATTTT.

J is TRBJ2-1 and V is TRBV6-6; TRBD2 matches at 8 bases. The J segment lost 9 bases and the V segment lost 2 bases, leaving 9 bases of the junction unmatched. The CDR3 totals 15 residues. Germline V CDR1 and CDR2: MNHNY, SVGAGI (reference sequence). CDR3 in amino acids: CASSYPQGLEGEQFF. For the CDR3, the DNA is TGTGCCAGCAGTTACCCCCAGGGACTAGAGGGTGAGCAGTTCTTC.

This sequence joins TRBV28 and TRBJ2-7, with 7 bases that match TRBD1. Looked up from germline, CDR1 is MDHEN and CDR2 is SYDVKM. Trimming removed 3 bases from V and 2 bases from J; junction bases left unmatched: 4. CDR3 length equals 14 residues. The CDR3 region is CASSFAGTAYEQYF. CDR3 nucleotide sequence: TGTGCCAGCAGTTTTGCCGGGACAGCCTACGAGCAGTACTTC.

Comments on this clone: A single base is all that separates this from a far larger clone, so a read error is likely. Other nucleotide sequences in the sample specify the same CDR3. This chain connects TRBV4-1 to TRBJ2-7; the D gene could be TRBD1 or TRBD2 (5 bases each). The length of the CDR3 is 14 residues. Per the germline V gene, CDR1 is MGHRA and CDR2 is YSYEKL. The ends were cut back, 1 base at V and 6 bases at J, with 13 bases in the middle. CDR3 sequence reads: CASSQVDYGAEQYF. CDR3 bases: TGCGCCAGCAGCCAAGTTGACTATGGGGCCGAGCAGTACTTC.

This clone was observed a few times. The rearrangement links TRBV28 to TRBJ1-5; no firm D call. There are 14 residues in the CDR3. V was clipped by 5 bases and J by 2 bases, with 10 bases between them. Germline V gene lookup returns CDR1 MDHEN and CDR2 SYDVKM. The CDR3 here is CASSERQGNQPQHF. The CDR3 DNA follows: TGTGCCAGCAGTGAGCGGCAGGGCAATCAGCCCCAGCATTTT.

V gene TRBV27 combines with J gene TRBJ2-7; unclear D gene. The germline V gene encodes CDR1 MNHEY and CDR2 SMNVEV (reference sequence). The CDR3 loop spans 13 amino acids. V gave up 4 bases and J gave up 3 bases, with 10 bases separating them. CDR3 sequence reads: CASSWARDYEQYF. For the CDR3, the DNA is TGTGCCAGCAGTTGGGCTAGGGACTACGAGCAGTACTTC.

Here the CDR3 DNA reads TGTGCCAGCAGCCGAAATCTCGACTATCCCTACAATGAGCAGTTCTTC. Its protein is CASSRNLDYPYNEQFF. V and J are TRBV7-2 and TRBJ2-1; D is perhaps TRBD2 (5 bases). Trimming left V 5 bases short and J 2 bases short, with 16 bases between. CDR3 length: 16 residues. CDR1 and CDR2 (germline): SGHTA, FQGNSA.

This clone showed up just a few times. This same CDR3 is encoded by further DNA sequences in the sample. This rearrangement joins TRBV27 to TRBJ1-1; D is perhaps TRBD1 (6 bases). Trimming removed 6 bases from V and 1 base from J, with 9 bases in between. The CDR3 loop spans 13 amino acids. Per the germline V gene, CDR1 is MNHEY and CDR2 is SMNVEV (reference sequence). The CDR3 region is CASSLGQNTEAFF. The CDR3 nucleotides read TGTGCCAGCAGCCTGGGACAGAACACTGAAGCTTTCTTT.

The CDR3 DNA reads TGTGCTAGTGGTCCTTTTGGGGAGCCCAATGAGCAGTTCTTC. Protein sequence: CASGPFGEPNEQFF. This chain joins TRBV12-5 and TRBJ2-1; a weak D match, TRBD2 (5 bases). With 5 bases removed from V and 6 bases from J, the gap between germline ends came to 14 bases. The CDR3 runs 14 residues. Germline V gene sequence: CDR1 LGHNT, CDR2 FRNRAP.

This clone came up once. V is TRBV7-3 and J is TRBJ2-5; a possible D gene is TRBD1 (7 bases). The CDR3 has 15 amino acids. CDR1 is SGHTA and CDR2 is FQGTGA in the germline V gene. The V gene lost 4 bases and the J gene lost 1 base, with 13 bases spanning the gap. The CDR3 region has the DNA TGTGCCAGCAGCTCCAGGGGGGAACTCCAAGAGACCCAGTACTTC. Residues: CASSSRGELQETQYF.

The chain recombines TRBV6-1 with TRBJ1-5; tentative D call: TRBD1 (5 bases). The V end lost 8 bases, the J end lost 2 bases, and 13 bases lay between the germline ends. The CDR3 totals 14 residues. Germline assignment: CDR1 MNHNS and CDR2 SASEGT. CDR3: CASGDGVGNQPQHF. The DNA of the CDR3 is TGTGCCAGCGGGGACGGGGTCGGCAATCAGCCCCAGCATTTT.

DNA of the CDR3: TGTGCCAGCAGCCCATTTCCAGGGTCCGGGGAGCTGTTTTTT. Its protein is CASSPFPGSGELFF. The chain couples TRBV5-5 to TRBJ2-2; D is perhaps TRBD1 (5 bases). This CDR3 comprises 14 residues. Germline values: CDR1 SGHKS, CDR2 YYEKEE (reference sequence). With 4 bases removed from V and 6 bases from J, the gap between germline ends came to 13 bases.

V is TRBV6-5 and J is TRBJ1-4; TRBD1 is a possible D gene (6 bases). Germline assignment: CDR1 MNHEY and CDR2 SVGAGI. The germline V and J ends were trimmed by 2 bases and 8 bases, with 9 bases remaining between them. The CDR3 sequence is 13 residues long. The CDR3 spells CASSYHDREKLFF. The CDR3 DNA reads TGTGCCAGCAGTTACCATGACAGGGAAAAACTGTTTTTT.

V and J are TRBV10-2 and TRBJ2-5, with 16 bases that match TRBD2. The CDR3 has 17 amino acids. Germline-derived CDR1 and CDR2 are WSHSY and SAAADI. With V trimmed by 2 bases and J by 4 bases, 4 bases remained unmatched. Here the CDR3 reads CASSETGTSGRAETQYF. The DNA of the CDR3 is TGCGCCAGCAGTGAGACTGGGACTAGCGGGAGGGCAGAGACCCAGTACTTC.

V and J are TRBV28 and TRBJ2-7; D gene ambiguous. The germline V and J ends were trimmed by 2 bases and 2 bases, with 13 bases remaining between them. Germline lookup yields CDR1 MDHEN and CDR2 SYDVKM. This CDR3 comprises 15 residues. The DNA for the CDR3 is TGTGCCAGCAGTTTAACTCCGGACCAAACCTACGAGCAGTACTTC. Encoded protein: CASSLTPDQTYEQYF.

As concerns this clone: A read error may account for a junction end that differs from germline. Other DNA sequences within the sample encode an identical CDR3. This sequence joins TRBV27 and TRBJ1-5; weak D call: TRBD1 (6 bases). Germline loops: CDR1 MNHEY, CDR2 SMNVEV (reference sequence). This CDR3 region has 15 residues. Written as DNA, the CDR3 is TGTGCCAGCAGTTGGACAGCTTGGAGCAATCAGCCTCAGCATTTT. Its protein is CASSWTAWSNQPQHF.

This chain joins TRBV7-2 and TRBJ2-3; 12 bases are a match to TRBD2. V lost 3 bases to trimming and J lost 4 bases; unmatched junction nucleotides: 8. CDR3 size: 17 residues. Germline V gives CDR1 SGHTA, CDR2 FQGNSA. The CDR3 loop reads CASSLNFGLAGPDTQYF. CDR3 sequence (DNA): TGTGCCAGCAGCTTGAATTTTGGACTAGCGGGACCAGATACGCAGTATTTT.

This sequence joins TRBV7-9 and TRBJ1-3, with unresolved D. CDR3 size: 13 residues. V was clipped by 5 bases and J by 6 bases, with 11 bases between them. CDR1 is SEHNR and CDR2 is FQNEAQ in the germline V gene (reference sequence). CDR3 nucleotides: TGTGCCAGCAGCCCCCCGGTGGAAAACACCATATATTTT. Amino acids: CASSPPVENTIYF.

V gene TRBV5-6 combines with J gene TRBJ2-5, with D maybe TRBD1 (5 bases). The ends were cut back, 2 bases at V and 2 bases at J, with 10 bases in the middle. Germline-derived CDR1 and CDR2 are SGHDT and YYEEEE. This CDR3 is built from 14 residues. The CDR3 nucleotides read TGTGCCAGCAGCTTAAGGGGCCCTCAAGAGACCCAGTACTTC. Protein sequence: CASSLRGPQETQYF.

J is TRBJ1-2 and V is TRBV6-1; the D is unclear. The germline V and J ends were trimmed by 4 bases and 4 bases, with 13 bases remaining between them. Looked up from germline, CDR1 is MNHNS and CDR2 is SASEGT. The CDR3 runs to 14 residues. The CDR3: CASSGRRNSYGYTF. DNA of the CDR3: TGTGCCAGCAGTGGGAGACGGAACAGCTATGGCTACACCTTC.

The V and J genes are TRBV27 and TRBJ1-2; D remains unclear. Germline CDR1 reads MNHEY; CDR2 reads SMNVEV (reference sequence). The CDR3 covers 13 residues. Trimming removed 5 bases from V and 6 bases from J, with 13 bases in between. The CDR3 loop reads CASSPLGSNGYTF. The CDR3, as DNA: TGTGCCAGCAGTCCCCTGGGGAGTAATGGCTACACCTTC.